This note documents a single T cell receptor beta chain sequence. Trimming removed 0 bases at V and 1 base at J, with 4 bases between. Germline V CDR1 and CDR2: WNHNN, SYGVQD (reference sequence). This CDR3 has 14 amino acids. The sample comes from a study of OX40 agonist ivuxolimab in advanced cancers. About the study: Partial responses were achieved by three patients: one hepatocellular carcinoma, two cutaneous melanoma.

Assay: immunoSEQ multiplex PCR; the TCRdb copy retains only in-frame clones and omits some. The table shows about 75,000 clones, with roughly 85% occurring only once. The chain uses TRBV10-1 and TRBJ2-1, with unresolved D. The source is an adult with an advanced solid tumor such as melanoma, head and neck, liver or kidney cancer. The starting material was CD4+ or CD8+ T cells sorted from blood, obtained in a trial of the OX40 agonist ivuxolimab. The CDR3 spells CASSESGSYNEQFF. Written as DNA, the CDR3 is TGCGCCAGCAGTGAGTCGGGATCCTACAATGAGCAGTTCTTC.